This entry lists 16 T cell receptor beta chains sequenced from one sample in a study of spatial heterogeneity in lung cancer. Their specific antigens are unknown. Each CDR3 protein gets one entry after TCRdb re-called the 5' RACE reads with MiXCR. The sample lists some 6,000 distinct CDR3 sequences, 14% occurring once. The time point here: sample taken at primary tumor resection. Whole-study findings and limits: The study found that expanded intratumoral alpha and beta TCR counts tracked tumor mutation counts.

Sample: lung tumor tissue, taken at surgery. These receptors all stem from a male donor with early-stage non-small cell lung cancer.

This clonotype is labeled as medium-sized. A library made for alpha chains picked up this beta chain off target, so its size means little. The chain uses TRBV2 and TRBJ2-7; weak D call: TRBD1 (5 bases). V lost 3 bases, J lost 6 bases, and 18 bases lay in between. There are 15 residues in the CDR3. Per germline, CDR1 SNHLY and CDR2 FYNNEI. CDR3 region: CASSEQGLSMGEQYF. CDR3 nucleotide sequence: TGTGCCAGCAGTGAGCAGGGCTTATCTATGGGCGAGCAGTACTTC.

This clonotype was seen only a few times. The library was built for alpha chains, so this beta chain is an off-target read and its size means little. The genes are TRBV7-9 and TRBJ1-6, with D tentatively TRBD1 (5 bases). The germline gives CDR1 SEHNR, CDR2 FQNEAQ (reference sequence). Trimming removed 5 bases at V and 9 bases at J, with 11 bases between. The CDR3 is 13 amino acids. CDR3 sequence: CASSPTASSPLHF. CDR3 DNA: TGTGCCAGCAGCCCGACAGCCTCTTCACCCCTCCACTTT.

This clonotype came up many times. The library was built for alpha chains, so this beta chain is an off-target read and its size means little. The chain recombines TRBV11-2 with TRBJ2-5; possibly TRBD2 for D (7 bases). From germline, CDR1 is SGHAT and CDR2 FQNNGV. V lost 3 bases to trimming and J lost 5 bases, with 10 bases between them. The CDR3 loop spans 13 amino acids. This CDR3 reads CASSFGGPETQYF. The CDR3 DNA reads TGTGCCAGCAGCTTCGGGGGGCCGGAGACCCAGTACTTC.

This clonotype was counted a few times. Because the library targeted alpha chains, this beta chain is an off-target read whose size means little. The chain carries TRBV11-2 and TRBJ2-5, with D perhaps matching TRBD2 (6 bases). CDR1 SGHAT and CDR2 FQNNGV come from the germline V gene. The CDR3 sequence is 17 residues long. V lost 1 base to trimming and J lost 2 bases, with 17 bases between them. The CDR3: CASSLGLNGGVQETQYF. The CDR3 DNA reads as TGTGCCAGCAGCTTAGGCCTAAACGGGGGAGTTCAAGAGACCCAGTACTTC.

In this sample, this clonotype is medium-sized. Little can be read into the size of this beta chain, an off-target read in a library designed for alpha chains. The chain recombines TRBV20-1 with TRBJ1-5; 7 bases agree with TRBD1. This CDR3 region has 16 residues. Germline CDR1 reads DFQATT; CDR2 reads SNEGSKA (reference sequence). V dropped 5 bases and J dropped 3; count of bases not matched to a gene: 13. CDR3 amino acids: CSAGLRGSFVNQPQHF. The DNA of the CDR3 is TGCAGTGCTGGCCTCAGGGGGTCTTTTGTCAATCAGCCCCAGCATTTT.

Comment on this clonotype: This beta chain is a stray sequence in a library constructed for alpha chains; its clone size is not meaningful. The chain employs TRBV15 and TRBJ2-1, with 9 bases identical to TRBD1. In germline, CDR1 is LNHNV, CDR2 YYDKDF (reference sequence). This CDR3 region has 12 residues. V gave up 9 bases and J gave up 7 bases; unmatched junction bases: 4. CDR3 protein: CATRDRVNEQFF. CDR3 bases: TGTGCCACTAGGGACAGGGTGAATGAGCAGTTCTTC.

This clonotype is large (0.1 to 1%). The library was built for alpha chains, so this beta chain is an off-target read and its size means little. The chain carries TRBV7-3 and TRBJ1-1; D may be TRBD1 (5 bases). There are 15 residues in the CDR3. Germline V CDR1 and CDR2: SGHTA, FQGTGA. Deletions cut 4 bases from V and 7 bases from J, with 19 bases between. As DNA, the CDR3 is TGTGCCAGCAGCTCCCACGCCCCGGGGCAAGGTGAAGCTTTCTTT. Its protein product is CASSSHAPGQGEAFF.

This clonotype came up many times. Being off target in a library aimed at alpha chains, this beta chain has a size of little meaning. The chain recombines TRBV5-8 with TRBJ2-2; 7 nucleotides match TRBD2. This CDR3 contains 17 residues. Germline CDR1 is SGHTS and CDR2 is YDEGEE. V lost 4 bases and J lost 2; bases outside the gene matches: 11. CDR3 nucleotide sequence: TGTGCCAGCAGCGCGGGGGTCAGGACACAAAACACCGGGGAGCTGTTTTTT. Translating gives CASSAGVRTQNTGELFF.

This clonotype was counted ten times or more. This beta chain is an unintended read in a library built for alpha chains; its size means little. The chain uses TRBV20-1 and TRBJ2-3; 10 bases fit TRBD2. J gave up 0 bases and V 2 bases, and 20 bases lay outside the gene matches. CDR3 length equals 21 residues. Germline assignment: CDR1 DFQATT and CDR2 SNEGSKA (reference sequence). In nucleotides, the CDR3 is TGCAGTGCTAGATCAGTGGGGGGGGCTAGCGGGAGCTCCGCCAGCACAGATACGCAGTATTTT. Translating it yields CSARSVGGASGSSASTDTQYF.

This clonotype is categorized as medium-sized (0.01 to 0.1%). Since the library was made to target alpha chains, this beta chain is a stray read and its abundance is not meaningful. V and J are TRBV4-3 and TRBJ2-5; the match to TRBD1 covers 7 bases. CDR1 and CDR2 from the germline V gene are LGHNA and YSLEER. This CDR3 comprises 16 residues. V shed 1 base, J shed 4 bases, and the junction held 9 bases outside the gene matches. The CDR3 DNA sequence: TGCGCCAGCAGCCAAGTCAACAGGGGTTGGGGAGAGACCCAGTACTTC. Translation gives CASSQVNRGWGETQYF.

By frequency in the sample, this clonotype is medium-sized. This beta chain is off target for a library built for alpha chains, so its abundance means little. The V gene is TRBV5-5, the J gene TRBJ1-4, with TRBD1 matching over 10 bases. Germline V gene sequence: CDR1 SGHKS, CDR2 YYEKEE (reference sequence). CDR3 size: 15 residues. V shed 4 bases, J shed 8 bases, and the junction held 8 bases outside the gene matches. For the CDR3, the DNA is TGTGCCAGCAGCCCCCGGACAGGGGGGCGGGAAAAACTGTTTTTT. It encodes CASSPRTGGREKLFF. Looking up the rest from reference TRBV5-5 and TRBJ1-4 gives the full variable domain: DAGVTQSPTHLIKTRGQQVTLRCSPISGHKSVSWYQQVLGQGPQFIFQYYEKEERGRGNFPDRFSARQFPNYSSELNVNALLLGDSALYLCASSPRTGGREKLFFGSGTQLSVL.

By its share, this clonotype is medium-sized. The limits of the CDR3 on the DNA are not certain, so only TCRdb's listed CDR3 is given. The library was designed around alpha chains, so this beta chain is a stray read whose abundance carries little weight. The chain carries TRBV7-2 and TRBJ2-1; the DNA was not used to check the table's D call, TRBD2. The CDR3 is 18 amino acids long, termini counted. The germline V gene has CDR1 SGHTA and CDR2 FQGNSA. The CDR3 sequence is CASSKEVGGGSGRSDDFF.

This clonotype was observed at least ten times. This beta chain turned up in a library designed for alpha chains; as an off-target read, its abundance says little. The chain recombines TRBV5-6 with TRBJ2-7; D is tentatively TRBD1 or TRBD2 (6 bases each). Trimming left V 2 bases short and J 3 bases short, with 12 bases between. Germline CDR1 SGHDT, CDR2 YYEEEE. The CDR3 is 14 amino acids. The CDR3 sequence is CASSLWGAIYEQYF. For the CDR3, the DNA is TGTGCCAGCAGCTTATGGGGGGCGATCTACGAGCAGTACTTC.

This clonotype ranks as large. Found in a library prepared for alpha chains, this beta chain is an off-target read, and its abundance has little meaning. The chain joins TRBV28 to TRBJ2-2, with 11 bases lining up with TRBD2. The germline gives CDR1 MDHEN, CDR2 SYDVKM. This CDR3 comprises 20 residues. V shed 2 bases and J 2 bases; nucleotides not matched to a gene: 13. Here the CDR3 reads CASSLEGILTSGTNTGELFF. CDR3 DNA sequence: TGTGCCAGCAGTTTAGAGGGGATCCTGACTAGCGGGACAAACACCGGGGAGCTGTTTTTT. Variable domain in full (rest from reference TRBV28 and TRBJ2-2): DVKVTQSSRYLVKRTGEKVFLECVQDMDHENMFWYRQDPGLGLRLIYFSYDVKMKEKGDIPEGYSVSREKKERFSLILESASTNQTSMYLCASSLEGILTSGTNTGELFFGEGSRLTVL.

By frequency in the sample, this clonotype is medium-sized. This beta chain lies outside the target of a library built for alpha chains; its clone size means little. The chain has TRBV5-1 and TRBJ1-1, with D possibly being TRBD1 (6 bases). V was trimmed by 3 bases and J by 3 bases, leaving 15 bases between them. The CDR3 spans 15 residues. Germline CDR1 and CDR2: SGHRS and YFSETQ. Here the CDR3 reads CASSSKQGWDTEAFF. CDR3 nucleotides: TGCGCCAGCAGCTCCAAACAGGGCTGGGACACTGAAGCTTTCTTT.

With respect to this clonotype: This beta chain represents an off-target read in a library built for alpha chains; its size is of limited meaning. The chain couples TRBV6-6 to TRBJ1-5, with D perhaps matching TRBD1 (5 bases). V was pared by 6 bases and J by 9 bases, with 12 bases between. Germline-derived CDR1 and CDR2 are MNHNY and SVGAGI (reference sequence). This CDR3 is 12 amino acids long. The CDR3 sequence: CASSYTRGPQHF. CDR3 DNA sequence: TGTGCCAGCAGCTACACGAGGGGGCCCCAGCATTTT.